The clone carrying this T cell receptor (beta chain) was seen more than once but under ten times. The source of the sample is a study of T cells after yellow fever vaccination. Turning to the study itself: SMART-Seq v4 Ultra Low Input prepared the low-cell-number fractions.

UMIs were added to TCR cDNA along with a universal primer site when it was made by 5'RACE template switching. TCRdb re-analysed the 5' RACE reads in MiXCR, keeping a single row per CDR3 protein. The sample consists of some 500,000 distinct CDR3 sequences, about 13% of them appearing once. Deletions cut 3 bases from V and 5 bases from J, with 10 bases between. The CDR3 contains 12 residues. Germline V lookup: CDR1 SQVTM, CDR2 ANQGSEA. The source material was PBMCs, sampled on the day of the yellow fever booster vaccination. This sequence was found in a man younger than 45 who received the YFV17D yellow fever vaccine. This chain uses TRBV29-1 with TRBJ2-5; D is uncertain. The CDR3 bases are TGCAGCGTTGAGGAGTCGGCCGAGACCCAGTACTTC. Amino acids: CSVEESAETQYF.